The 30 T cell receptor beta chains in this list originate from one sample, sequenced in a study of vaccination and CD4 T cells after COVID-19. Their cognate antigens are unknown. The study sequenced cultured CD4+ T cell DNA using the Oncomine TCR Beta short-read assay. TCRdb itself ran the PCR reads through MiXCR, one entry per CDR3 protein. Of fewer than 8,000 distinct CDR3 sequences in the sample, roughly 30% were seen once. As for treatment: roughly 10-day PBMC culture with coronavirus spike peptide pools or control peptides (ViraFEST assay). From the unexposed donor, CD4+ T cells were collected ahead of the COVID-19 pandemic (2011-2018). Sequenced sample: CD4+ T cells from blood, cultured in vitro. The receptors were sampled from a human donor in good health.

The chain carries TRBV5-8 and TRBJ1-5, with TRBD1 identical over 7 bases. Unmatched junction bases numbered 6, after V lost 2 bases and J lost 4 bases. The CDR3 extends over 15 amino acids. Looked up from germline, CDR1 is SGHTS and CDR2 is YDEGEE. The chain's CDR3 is CASSFRQGGNQPQHF. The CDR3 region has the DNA TGTGCCAGCAGCTTTCGACAGGGTGGTAATCAGCCCCAGCATTTT.

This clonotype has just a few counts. DNA of the CDR3: TGTGCCACCCGAGAGGCGAGTGCCGGGGAGCTGTTTTTT. Protein: CATREASAGELFF. The genes are TRBV6-1 and TRBJ2-2, with D uncertain. V gave up 10 bases and J gave up 6 bases, with 15 bases separating them. Germline CDR1 is MNHNS and CDR2 is SASEGT. The CDR3 totals 13 residues.

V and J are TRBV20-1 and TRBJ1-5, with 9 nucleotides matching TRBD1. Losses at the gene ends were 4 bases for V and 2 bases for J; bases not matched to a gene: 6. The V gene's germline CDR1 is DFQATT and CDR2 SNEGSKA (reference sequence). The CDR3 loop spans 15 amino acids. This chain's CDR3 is CSATARTGGNQPQHF. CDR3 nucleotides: TGCAGTGCTACGGCCCGGACAGGGGGCAATCAGCCCCAGCATTTT.

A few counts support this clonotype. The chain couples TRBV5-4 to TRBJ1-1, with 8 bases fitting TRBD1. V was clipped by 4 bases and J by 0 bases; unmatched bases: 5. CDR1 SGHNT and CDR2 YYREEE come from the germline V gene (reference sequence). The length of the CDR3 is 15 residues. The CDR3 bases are TGTGCCAGCAGCCTAGACAGGGGCATGAACACTGAAGCTTTCTTT. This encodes CASSLDRGMNTEAFF.

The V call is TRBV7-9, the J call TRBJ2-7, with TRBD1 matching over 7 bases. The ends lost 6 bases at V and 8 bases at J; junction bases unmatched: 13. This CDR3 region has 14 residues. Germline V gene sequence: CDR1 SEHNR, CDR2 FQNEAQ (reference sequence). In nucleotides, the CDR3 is TGTGCCAGCAGACGGGACAGCCTGAGGTTCCAGCAGTACTTC. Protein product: CASRRDSLRFQQYF.

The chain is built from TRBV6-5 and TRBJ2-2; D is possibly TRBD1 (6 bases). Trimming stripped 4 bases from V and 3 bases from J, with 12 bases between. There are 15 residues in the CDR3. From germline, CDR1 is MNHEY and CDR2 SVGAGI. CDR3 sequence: CASSFRTADTGELFF. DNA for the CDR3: TGTGCCAGCAGTTTTCGGACAGCAGACACCGGGGAGCTGTTTTTT.

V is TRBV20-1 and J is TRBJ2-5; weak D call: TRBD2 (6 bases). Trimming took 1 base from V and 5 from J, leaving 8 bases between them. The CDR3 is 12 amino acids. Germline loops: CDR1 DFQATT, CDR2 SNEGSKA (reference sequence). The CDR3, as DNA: TGCAGTGCTAGAGTCGGGGGTGAGACCCAGTACTTC. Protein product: CSARVGGETQYF.

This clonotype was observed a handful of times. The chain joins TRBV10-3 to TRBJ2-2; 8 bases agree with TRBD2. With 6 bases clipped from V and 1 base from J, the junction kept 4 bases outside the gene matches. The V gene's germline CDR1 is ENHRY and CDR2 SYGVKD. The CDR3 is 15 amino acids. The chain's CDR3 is CAIRTGGGNTGELFF. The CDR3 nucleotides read TGTGCCATCAGGACGGGAGGGGGGAACACCGGGGAGCTGTTTTTT.

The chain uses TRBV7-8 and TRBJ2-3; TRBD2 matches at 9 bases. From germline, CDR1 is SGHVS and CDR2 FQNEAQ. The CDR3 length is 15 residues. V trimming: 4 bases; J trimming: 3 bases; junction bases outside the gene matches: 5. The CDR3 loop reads CASSSLAGRTDTQYF. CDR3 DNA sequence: TGTGCCAGCAGCTCACTAGCGGGCCGTACAGATACGCAGTATTTT. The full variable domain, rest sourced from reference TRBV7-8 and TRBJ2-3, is GAGVSQSPRYKVAKRGQDVALRCDPISGHVSLFWYQQALGQGPEFLTYFQNEAQLDKSGLPSDRFFAERPEGSVSTLKIQRTQQEDSAVYLCASSSLAGRTDTQYFGPGTRLTVL.

CDR3 in amino acids: CASSLDLAYNEQFF. In DNA, the CDR3 is TGCGCCAGCAGCTTGGACTTAGCTTACAATGAGCAGTTCTTC. The chain joins TRBV5-1 to TRBJ2-1, with no clear D. Looked up from germline, CDR1 is SGHRS and CDR2 is YFSETQ. Trimming pared 0 bases from V and 4 bases from J, leaving 8 bases between. CDR3 size: 14 residues.

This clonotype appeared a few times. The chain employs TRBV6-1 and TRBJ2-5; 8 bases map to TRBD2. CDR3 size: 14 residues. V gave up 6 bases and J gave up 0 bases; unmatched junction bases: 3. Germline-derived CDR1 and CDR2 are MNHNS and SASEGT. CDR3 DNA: TGTGCCAGCAGAGCGGGGGTCCACCAAGAGACCCAGTACTTC. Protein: CASRAGVHQETQYF.

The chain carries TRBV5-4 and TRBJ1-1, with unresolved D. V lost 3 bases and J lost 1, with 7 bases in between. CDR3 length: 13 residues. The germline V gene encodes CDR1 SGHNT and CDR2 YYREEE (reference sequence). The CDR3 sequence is CASSSIPNTEAFF. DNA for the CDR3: TGTGCCAGCAGCTCCATACCGAACACTGAAGCTTTCTTT.

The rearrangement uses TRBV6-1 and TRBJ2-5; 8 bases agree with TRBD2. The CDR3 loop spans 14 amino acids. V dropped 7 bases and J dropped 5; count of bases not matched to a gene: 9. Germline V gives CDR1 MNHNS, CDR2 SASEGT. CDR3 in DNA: TGTGCCAGCATGGGGCGGGGGGCTTGGGAGACCCAGTACTTC. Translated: CASMGRGAWETQYF.

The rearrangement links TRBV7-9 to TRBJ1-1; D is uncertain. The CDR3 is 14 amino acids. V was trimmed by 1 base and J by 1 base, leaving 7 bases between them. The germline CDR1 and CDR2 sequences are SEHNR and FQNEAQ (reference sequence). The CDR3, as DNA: TGTGCCAGCAGCTTAGAAGGCGGGAACACTGAAGCTTTCTTT. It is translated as CASSLEGGNTEAFF.

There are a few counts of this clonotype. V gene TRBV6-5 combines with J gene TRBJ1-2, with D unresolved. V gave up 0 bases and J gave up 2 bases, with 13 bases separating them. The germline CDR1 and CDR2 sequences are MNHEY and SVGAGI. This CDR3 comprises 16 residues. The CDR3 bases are TGTGCCAGCAGTTACTCGTTCACGGGAAACAACTATGGCTACACCTTC. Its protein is CASSYSFTGNNYGYTF.

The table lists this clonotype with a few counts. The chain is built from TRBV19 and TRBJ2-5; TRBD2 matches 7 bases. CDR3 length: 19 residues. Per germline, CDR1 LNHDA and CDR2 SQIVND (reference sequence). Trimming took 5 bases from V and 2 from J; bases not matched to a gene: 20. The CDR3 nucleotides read TGTGCCAGTAGTCCGGAATGGATAGGCGGGAGACGAAAGCAAGAGACCCAGTACTTC. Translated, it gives CASSPEWIGGRRKQETQYF.

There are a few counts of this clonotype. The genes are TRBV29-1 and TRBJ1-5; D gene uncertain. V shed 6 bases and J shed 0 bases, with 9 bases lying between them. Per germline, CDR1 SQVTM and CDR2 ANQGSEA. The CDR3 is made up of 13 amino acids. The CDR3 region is CSVPADSNQPQHF. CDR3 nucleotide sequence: TGCAGCGTGCCGGCAGATAGCAATCAGCCCCAGCATTTT.

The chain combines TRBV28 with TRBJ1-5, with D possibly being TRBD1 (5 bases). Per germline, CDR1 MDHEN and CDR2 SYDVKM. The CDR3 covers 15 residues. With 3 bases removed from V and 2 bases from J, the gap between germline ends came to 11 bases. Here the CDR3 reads CASSFSGLGNQPQHF. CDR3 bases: TGTGCCAGCAGTTTTTCGGGGCTCGGCAATCAGCCCCAGCATTTT.

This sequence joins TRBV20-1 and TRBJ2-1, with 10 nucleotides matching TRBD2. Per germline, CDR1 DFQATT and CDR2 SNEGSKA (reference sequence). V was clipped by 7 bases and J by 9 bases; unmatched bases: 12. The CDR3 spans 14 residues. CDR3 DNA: TGCAGTGGGATAGCGGGAGGCTTCCGGGGTGAGCAGTTCTTC. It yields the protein CSGIAGGFRGEQFF.

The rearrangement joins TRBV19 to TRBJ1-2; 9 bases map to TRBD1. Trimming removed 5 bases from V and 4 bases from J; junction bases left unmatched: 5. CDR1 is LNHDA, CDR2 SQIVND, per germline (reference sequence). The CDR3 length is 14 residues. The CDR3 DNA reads TGTGCCAGTAGTCCGGACAGGGGTACCTATGGCTACACCTTC. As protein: CASSPDRGTYGYTF.

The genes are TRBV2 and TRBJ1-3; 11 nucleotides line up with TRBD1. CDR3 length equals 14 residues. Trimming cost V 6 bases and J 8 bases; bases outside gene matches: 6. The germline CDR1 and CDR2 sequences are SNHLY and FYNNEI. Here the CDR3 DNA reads TGTGCCAGCAGGAAGGACAGGGGGCTTGACACCATATATTTT. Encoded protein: CASRKDRGLDTIYF.

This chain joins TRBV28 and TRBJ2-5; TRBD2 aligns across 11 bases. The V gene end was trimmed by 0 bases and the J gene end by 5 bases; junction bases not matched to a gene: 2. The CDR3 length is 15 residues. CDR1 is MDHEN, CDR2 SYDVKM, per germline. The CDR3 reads CASSLWTSGAETQYF. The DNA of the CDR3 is TGTGCCAGCAGTTTATGGACTAGCGGGGCGGAGACCCAGTACTTC.

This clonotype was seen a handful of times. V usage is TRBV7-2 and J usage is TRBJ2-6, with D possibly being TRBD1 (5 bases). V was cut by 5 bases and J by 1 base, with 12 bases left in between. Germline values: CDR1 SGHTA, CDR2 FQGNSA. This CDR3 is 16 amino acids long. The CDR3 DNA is TGTGCCAGCAGCGCTGACAGATTTTCTGGGGCCAACGTCCTGACTTTC. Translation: CASSADRFSGANVLTF.

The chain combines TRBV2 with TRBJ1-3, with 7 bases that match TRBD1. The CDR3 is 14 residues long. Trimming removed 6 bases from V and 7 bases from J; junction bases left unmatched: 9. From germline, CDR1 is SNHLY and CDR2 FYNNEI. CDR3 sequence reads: CASRLQGIGNTIYF. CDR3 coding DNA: TGTGCCAGCAGATTACAGGGGATAGGGAACACCATATATTTT.

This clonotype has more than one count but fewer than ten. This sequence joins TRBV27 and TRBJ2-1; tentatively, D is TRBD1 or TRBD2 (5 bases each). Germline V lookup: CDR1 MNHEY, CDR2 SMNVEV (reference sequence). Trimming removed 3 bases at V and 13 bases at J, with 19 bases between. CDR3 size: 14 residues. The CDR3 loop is CASSLIGAGGAQFF. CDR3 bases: TGTGCCAGCAGTTTGATAGGGGCGGGTGGTGCCCAGTTCTTC.

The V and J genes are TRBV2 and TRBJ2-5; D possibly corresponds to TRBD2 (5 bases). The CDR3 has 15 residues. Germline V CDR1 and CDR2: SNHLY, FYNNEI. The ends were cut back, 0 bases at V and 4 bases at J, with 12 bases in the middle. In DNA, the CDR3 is TGTGCCAGCAGTGAAGCGCTTCTGAGGGTAGAGACCCAGTACTTC. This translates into CASSEALLRVETQYF. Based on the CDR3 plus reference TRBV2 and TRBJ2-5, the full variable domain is EPEVTQTPSHQVTQMGQEVILRCVPISNHLYFYWYRQILGQKVEFLVSFYNNEISEKSEIFDDQFSVERPDGSNFTLKIRSTKLEDSAMYFCASSEALLRVETQYFGPGTRLLVL.

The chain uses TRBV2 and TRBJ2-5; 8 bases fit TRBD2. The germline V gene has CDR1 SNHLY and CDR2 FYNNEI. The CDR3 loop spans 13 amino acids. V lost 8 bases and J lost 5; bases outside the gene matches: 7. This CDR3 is CASSRLARETQYF. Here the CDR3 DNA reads TGTGCCAGCTCCCGACTAGCGCGGGAGACCCAGTACTTC.

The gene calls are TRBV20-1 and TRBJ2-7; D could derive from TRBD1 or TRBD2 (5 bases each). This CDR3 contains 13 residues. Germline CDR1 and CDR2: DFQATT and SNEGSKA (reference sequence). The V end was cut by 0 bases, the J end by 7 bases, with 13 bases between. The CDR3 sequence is CSARDRAGREQYF. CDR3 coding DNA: TGCAGTGCTAGAGATCGGGCAGGGAGAGAGCAGTACTTC.

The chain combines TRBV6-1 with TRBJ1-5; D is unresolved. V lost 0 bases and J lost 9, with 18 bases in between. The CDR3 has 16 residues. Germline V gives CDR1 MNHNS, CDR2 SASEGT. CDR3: CASSEAGPFGHRPQHF. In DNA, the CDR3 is TGTGCCAGCAGTGAAGCCGGGCCATTCGGCCATCGGCCCCAGCATTTT.

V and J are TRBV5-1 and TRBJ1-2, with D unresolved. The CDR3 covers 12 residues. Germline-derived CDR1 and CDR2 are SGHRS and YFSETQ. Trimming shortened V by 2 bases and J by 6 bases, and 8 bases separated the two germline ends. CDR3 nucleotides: TGCGCCAGCAGCTTCGAACGAAATGGCTACACCTTC. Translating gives CASSFERNGYTF.